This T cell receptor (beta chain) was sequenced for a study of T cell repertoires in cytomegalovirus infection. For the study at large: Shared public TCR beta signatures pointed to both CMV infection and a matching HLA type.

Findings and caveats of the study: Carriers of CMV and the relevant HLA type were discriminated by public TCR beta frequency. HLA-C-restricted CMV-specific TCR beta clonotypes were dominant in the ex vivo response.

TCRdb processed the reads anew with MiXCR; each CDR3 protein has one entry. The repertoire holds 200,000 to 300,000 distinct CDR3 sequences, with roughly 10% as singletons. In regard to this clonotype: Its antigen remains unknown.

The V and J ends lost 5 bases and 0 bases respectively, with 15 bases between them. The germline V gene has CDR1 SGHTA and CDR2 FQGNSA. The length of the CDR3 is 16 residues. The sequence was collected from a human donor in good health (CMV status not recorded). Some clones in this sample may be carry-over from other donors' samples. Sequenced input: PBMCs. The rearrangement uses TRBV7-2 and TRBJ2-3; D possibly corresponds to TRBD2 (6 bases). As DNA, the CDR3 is TGTGCCAGCAGCGCCCAGCGGGCCCTAAGCACAGATACGCAGTATTTT. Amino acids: CASSAQRALSTDTQYF.